The 19 T cell receptor beta chains below all came from one sample that was sequenced in a study of vaccination effects on CD4 cells after COVID-19. The repertoire was sequenced with immunoSEQ multiplex PCR; TCRdb's copy has only in-frame clones and lacks some. This repertoire shows some 74,000 clones, 81% found once; its top ten account for roughly 1.2%. Expansion of antigen-specific CD4+ T cells with viral peptide pools was carried out by the ViraFEST assay before sequencing. Isolating CD4+ T cells followed roughly ten days of culture. Everyone in the study got two shots of either the BNT162b2 or mRNA-1273 vaccine. Their specific antigens are unknown. The sequencing here drew on CD4+ T cells from PBMCs cultured with HCoV-229E spike peptides, taken after COVID-19 vaccination. The receptors stem from a human donor who received a COVID-19 vaccine.

The V gene is TRBV30, the J gene TRBJ1-2; 7 bases map to TRBD1. CDR3 length: 14 residues. V shed 2 bases, J shed 8 bases, and the junction held 11 bases outside the gene matches. Germline CDR1 GTSNPN, CDR2 SVGIG (reference sequence). CDR3 region: CAWSRFTGATGYTF. The CDR3, as DNA: TGTGCCTGGAGTCGGTTTACAGGGGCAACGGGCTACACCTTC.

V and J are TRBV6-5 and TRBJ2-5; TRBD2 agrees at 14 bases. From germline, CDR1 is MNHEY and CDR2 SVGAGI. CDR3 length: 16 amino acids. The J segment lost 5 bases and the V segment lost 1 base, leaving 3 bases of the junction unmatched. CDR3 nucleotide sequence: TGTGCCAGCAGTTACTTCGGGACTAGCGGGGGTGAGACCCAGTACTTC. Its protein is CASSYFGTSGGETQYF.

There are a few counts of this clone. The rearrangement joins TRBV6-5 to TRBJ1-3; D perhaps matches TRBD1 (5 bases). CDR1 and CDR2 (germline): MNHEY, SVGAGI. CDR3 length equals 15 residues. The V end was cut by 5 bases, the J end by 10 bases, with 21 bases between. The CDR3 region is CASSLREGEVGTIYF. DNA for the CDR3: TGTGCCAGCAGTCTCCGGGAAGGGGAGGTCGGGACCATATATTTT.

The rearrangement joins TRBV7-8 to TRBJ1-6, with no clear D. Germline loops: CDR1 SGHVS, CDR2 FQNEAQ. With 5 bases removed from V and 5 bases from J, the gap between germline ends came to 16 bases. This CDR3 is 16 amino acids long. The CDR3 bases are TGTGCCAGCAGCCGCGCCGCCGGGCCTAATAATTCACCCCTCCACTTT. It specifies CASSRAAGPNNSPLHF.

The chain uses TRBV20-1 and TRBJ1-2, with D unresolved. Looked up from germline, CDR1 is DFQATT and CDR2 is SNEGSKA (reference sequence). Trimming removed 3 bases at V and 7 bases at J, with 18 bases between. The CDR3 extends over 14 amino acids. CDR3 DNA: TGCAGTGCTAGTCCCCATCCGGGGTTGGGTGGCTACACCTTC. Translation gives CSASPHPGLGGYTF.

In this sample, this clone turned up once. The chain combines TRBV6-2 or TRBV6-3 with TRBJ2-2; D unresolved. From germline, CDR1 is MNHEY and CDR2 SVGEGT. V lost 5 bases and J lost 5, with 12 bases in between. The CDR3 extends over 14 amino acids. This CDR3 reads CASSQDQPTGELFF. CDR3 sequence (DNA): TGTGCCAGCAGTCAGGACCAGCCTACCGGGGAGCTGTTTTTT.

This chain links TRBV5-1 with TRBJ1-2, with TRBD1 identical over 7 bases. From germline, CDR1 is SGHRS and CDR2 YFSETQ. The length of the CDR3 is 15 residues. V lost 4 bases and J lost 3; bases outside the gene matches: 9. CDR3 sequence: CASSPGGQAYYGYTF. In DNA form, the CDR3 reads TGCGCCAGCAGCCCTGGAGGACAGGCCTACTATGGCTACACCTTC. Supplemented by reference TRBV5-1 and TRBJ1-2, the full variable domain reads KAGVTQTPRYLIKTRGQQVTLSCSPISGHRSVSWYQQTPGQGLQFLFEYFSETQRNKGNFPGRFSGRQFSNSRSEMNVSTLELGDSALYLCASSPGGQAYYGYTFGSGTRLTVV.

J is TRBJ2-4 and V is TRBV4-1; D is ambiguous. There are 15 residues in the CDR3. V shed 4 bases and J shed 1 base, with 11 bases lying between them. Looked up from germline, CDR1 is MGHRA and CDR2 is YSYEKL. The CDR3 sequence is CASSPRSWAKNIQYF. For the CDR3, the DNA is TGCGCCAGCAGCCCCAGGTCCTGGGCCAAAAACATTCAGTACTTC.

This clone was found once. This chain uses TRBV7-3 with TRBJ2-2; no firm D call. Germline CDR1 is SGHTA and CDR2 is FQGTGA. Trimming took 1 base from V and 5 from J, leaving 5 bases between them. The CDR3 consists of 13 residues. The CDR3 DNA is TGTGCCAGCAGCTTAAGGGAAACCGGGGAGCTGTTTTTT. This gives the protein CASSLRETGELFF.

This clone is a singleton in its sample. The chain links TRBV6-1 to TRBJ1-2; D might be TRBD1 (6 bases). Germline values: CDR1 MNHNS, CDR2 SASEGT. The CDR3 has 15 residues. V was cut by 2 bases and J by 7 bases, with 17 bases left in between. CDR3 in amino acids: CASSEPTGTSLGYTF. CDR3 in DNA: TGTGCCAGCAGTGAACCTACAGGGACCTCCCTTGGCTACACCTTC.

The chain combines TRBV6-5 with TRBJ1-2; D possibly corresponds to TRBD1 (6 bases). The CDR3 length is 15 residues. V lost 0 bases and J lost 2, with 10 bases in between. The germline V gene encodes CDR1 MNHEY and CDR2 SVGAGI. The chain's CDR3 is CASSYSGGLNYGYTF. The CDR3 coding sequence is TGTGCCAGCAGTTACTCAGGGGGGTTGAACTATGGCTACACCTTC.

This chain connects TRBV7-2 to TRBJ1-2; tentative D call: TRBD1 (6 bases). Trimming removed 5 bases at V and 8 bases at J, with 30 bases between. The germline V gene has CDR1 SGHTA and CDR2 FQGNSA. This CDR3 region has 18 residues. The CDR3 DNA reads as TGTGCCAGCAGCACCGGAGGTGACAGGAGAGAGGTTTTAAACGGCTACACCTTC. Protein product: CASSTGGDRREVLNGYTF.

The genes are TRBV6-2 or TRBV6-3 and TRBJ2-2, with 8 bases matching TRBD1. With 2 bases clipped from V and 7 bases from J, the junction kept 9 bases outside the gene matches. The CDR3 consists of 16 residues. The germline gives CDR1 MNHEY, CDR2 SVGEGT. The CDR3 sequence is CASSYTGQGTSGELFF. In nucleotides, the CDR3 is TGTGCCAGCAGTTACACCGGACAGGGAACGAGCGGGGAGCTGTTTTTT.

This sequence joins TRBV28 and TRBJ2-3; TRBD1 matches at 7 bases. Germline CDR1 MDHEN, CDR2 SYDVKM. This CDR3 region has 17 residues. The trim removed 4 bases at V and 2 bases at J, leaving 12 bases unmatched. The CDR3 reads CASSYEPGTDFTDTQYF. The CDR3 DNA reads TGTGCCAGCAGTTACGAACCCGGGACAGACTTCACAGATACGCAGTATTTT.

On this clone: The identical CDR3 is also encoded by other nucleotide sequences in the sample. The chain carries TRBV2 and TRBJ1-6; 11 bases agree with TRBD1. The trim removed 6 bases at V and 7 bases at J, leaving 2 bases unmatched. The germline gives CDR1 SNHLY, CDR2 FYNNEI. The CDR3 is made up of 14 amino acids. CDR3 nucleotides: TGTGCCAGCAGCCGGGACAGGGGGAATTCACCCCTCCACTTT. Protein sequence: CASSRDRGNSPLHF.

CDR3 protein: CASSGSLVMNTGELFF. CDR3 DNA sequence: TGTGCCAGCAGTGGAAGTCTAGTGATGAACACCGGGGAGCTGTTTTTT. The chain is built from TRBV6-1 and TRBJ2-2; no clear D. The CDR3 consists of 16 residues. Trimming took 4 bases from V and 1 from J, leaving 13 bases between them. Germline values: CDR1 MNHNS, CDR2 SASEGT.

This clone was recorded only once. The chain employs TRBV5-1 and TRBJ1-4; possibly TRBD1 for D (5 bases). V lost 4 bases and J 1 base, leaving 8 bases between the germline ends. Germline V gene data show CDR1 as SGHRS and CDR2 as YFSETQ. The CDR3 is made up of 14 amino acids. In DNA form, the CDR3 reads TGCGCCAGCAGCCCGAGGGGAACTAATGAAAAACTGTTTTTT. Encoded protein: CASSPRGTNEKLFF.

In its sample, this clone was seen a few times. This sequence joins TRBV5-4 and TRBJ1-2, with D perhaps matching TRBD1 (5 bases). The CDR3 extends over 15 amino acids. Germline CDR1 SGHNT, CDR2 YYREEE (reference sequence). V was clipped by 0 bases and J by 4 bases, with 13 bases between them. The CDR3 is CASSLEAGRIYGYTF. The CDR3 coding sequence is TGTGCCAGCAGCTTGGAGGCAGGGCGCATCTATGGCTACACCTTC. Combining the CDR3 with reference TRBV5-4 and TRBJ1-2 gives the whole variable domain ETGVTQSPTHLIKTRGQQVTLRCSSQSGHNTVSWYQQALGQGPQFIFQYYREEENGRGNFPPRFSGLQFPNYSSELNVNALELDDSALYLCASSLEAGRIYGYTFGSGTRLTVV.

On this clone: Distinct nucleotide sequences in the sample also encode this CDR3. The chain joins TRBV5-1 to TRBJ2-1, with 10 bases lining up with TRBD1. CDR3 length: 14 amino acids. The junction had 2 bases not matched to a gene; V was cut back by 4 bases and J by 4 bases. Looked up from germline, CDR1 is SGHRS and CDR2 is YFSETQ. As DNA, the CDR3 is TGCGCCAGCAGCCGGGACAGGGGATACAATGAGCAGTTCTTC. Its protein is CASSRDRGYNEQFF.